This T cell receptor (beta chain) emerged from a study of blood T cell repertoires in COVID-19. The CDR3 is made up of 13 amino acids. Germline values: CDR1 SGHDN, CDR2 FVKESK. Trimming pared 3 bases from V and 4 bases from J, leaving 9 bases between. Authors' data handling: Reference gene primer amplification yielded estimated nucleated cell counts. Produced via immunoSEQ multiplex PCR; TCRdb's table is partial and in-frame only. D and trimming were read from the DNA, whereas the V and J calls and clone size are those reported in that table. Among 200,000 to 250,000 clones, 75% to 90% were seen once, and the ten largest hold roughly 5.1%.

This receptor was identified in a woman aged 70-85 years with COVID-19, enrolled during active disease. The rearrangement joins TRBV14 to TRBJ1-2; weak D call: TRBD1 (5 bases). Sequenced material: peripheral blood. The CDR3 DNA reads TGTGCCAGCAGCCAGGTACAGGCCTATGGCTACACCTTC. As protein: CASSQVQAYGYTF.